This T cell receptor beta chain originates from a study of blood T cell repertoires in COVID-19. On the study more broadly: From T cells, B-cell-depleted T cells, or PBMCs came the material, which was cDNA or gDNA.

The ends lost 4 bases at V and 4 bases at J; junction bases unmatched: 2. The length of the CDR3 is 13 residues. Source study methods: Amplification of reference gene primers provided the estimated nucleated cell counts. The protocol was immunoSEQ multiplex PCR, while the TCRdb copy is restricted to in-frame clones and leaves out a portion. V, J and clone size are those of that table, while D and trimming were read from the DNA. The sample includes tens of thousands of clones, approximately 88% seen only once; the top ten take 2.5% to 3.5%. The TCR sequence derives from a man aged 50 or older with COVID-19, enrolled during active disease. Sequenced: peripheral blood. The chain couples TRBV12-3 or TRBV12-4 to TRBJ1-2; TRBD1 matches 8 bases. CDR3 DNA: TGTGCCAGCAGTTCCACAGGGGGCTATGGCTACACCTTC. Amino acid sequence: CASSSTGGYGYTF.